The 27 T cell receptor beta chains reported below all come from one sample, sequenced in a study of blood T cell repertoires in COVID-19. Repertoires were generated with immunoSEQ multiplex PCR, while TCRdb's copy carries only in-frame clones and drops some. The table shows tens of thousands of clones, with about 85% occurring only once. Source material: peripheral blood. Receptors were obtained from a man aged 55 to 69 with acute or convalescent COVID-19.

The chain is built from TRBV3-1 (or the pseudogene TRBV3-2) and TRBJ2-7; TRBD2 matches at 14 bases. The length of the CDR3 is 16 residues. V lost 0 bases to trimming and J lost 2 bases; unmatched junction nucleotides: 0. Germline loops: CDR1 LGHDT, CDR2 YNNKEL (reference sequence). This CDR3 is CASSQETSGGAYEQYF. The CDR3 region has the DNA TGTGCCAGCAGCCAAGAGACTAGCGGGGGGGCCTACGAGCAGTACTTC.

This clone has a handful of counts. The V gene is TRBV2, the J gene TRBJ2-7, with a possible D match to TRBD2 (6 bases). Trimming cost V 6 bases and J 0 bases, with 9 bases left between them. Germline CDR1 SNHLY, CDR2 FYNNEI. This CDR3 has 13 amino acids. CDR3 bases: TGTGCCAGCAGAAGCGGGCCCTCCTACGAGCAGTACTTC. Translated, it gives CASRSGPSYEQYF. Together with reference TRBV2 and TRBJ2-7, the CDR3 gives the full variable domain: EPEVTQTPSHQVTQMGQEVILRCVPISNHLYFYWYRQILGQKVEFLVSFYNNEISEKSEIFDDQFSVERPDGSNFTLKIRSTKLEDSAMYFCASRSGPSYEQYFGPGTRLTVT.

The chain joins TRBV18 to TRBJ2-3; D is unresolved. Germline lookup yields CDR1 KGHSH and CDR2 LQKENI. The CDR3 is 15 amino acids. Deletions cut 0 bases from V and 2 bases from J, with 9 bases between. CDR3 sequence reads: CASSPPGFITDTQYF. CDR3 nucleotides: TGTGCCAGCTCACCACCGGGCTTCATCACAGATACGCAGTATTTT.

In its sample, this clone was seen once. The rearrangement links TRBV6-5 to TRBJ1-1; possible D gene TRBD1, 6 bases. CDR1 is MNHEY, CDR2 SVGAGI, per germline. There are 13 residues in the CDR3. Deletions cut 6 bases from V and 5 bases from J, with 13 bases between. CDR3 sequence: CASSRGSETEAFF. CDR3 bases: TGTGCCAGCAGCAGGGGCAGTGAAACTGAAGCTTTCTTT.

The rearrangement uses TRBV11-3 and TRBJ2-7, with TRBD2 matching over 12 bases. This CDR3 has 15 amino acids. CDR1 SGHNT and CDR2 YENEEA come from the germline V gene. V lost 5 bases, J lost 2 bases, and 4 bases stayed unmatched. CDR3 amino acids: CASSQTSGGTYEQYF. The CDR3 DNA sequence: TGTGCCAGCAGCCAGACTAGCGGGGGCACCTACGAGCAGTACTTC.

The chain is built from TRBV18 and TRBJ1-1; D possibly corresponds to TRBD1 (5 bases). The V gene's germline CDR1 is KGHSH and CDR2 LQKENI. With 7 bases removed from V and 0 bases from J, the gap between germline ends came to 9 bases. CDR3 length: 13 residues. The CDR3 protein is CASCATVNTEAFF. Here the CDR3 DNA reads TGTGCCAGCTGCGCGACAGTGAACACTGAAGCTTTCTTT.

V is TRBV14 and J is TRBJ1-6; 8 bases agree with TRBD1. Trimming removed 2 bases from V and 7 bases from J; junction bases left unmatched: 4. In germline, CDR1 is SGHDN, CDR2 FVKESK. The CDR3 totals 15 residues. The CDR3 region has the DNA TGTGCCAGCAGCCAATTGCACAGGGGGAATTCACCCCTCCACTTT. Amino acids: CASSQLHRGNSPLHF.

The V gene is TRBV25-1, the J gene TRBJ2-5; 13 positions agree with TRBD2. This CDR3 contains 18 residues. Germline-derived CDR1 and CDR2 are MGHDK and SYGVNS. After removal of 0 bases from V and 4 bases from J, the junction contained 8 bases not matched to a gene. CDR3 amino acids: CASSEYPTSGRASETQYF. The CDR3 coding sequence is TGTGCCAGCAGTGAATACCCAACTAGCGGGAGGGCCTCAGAGACCCAGTACTTC.

This sequence joins TRBV5-1 and TRBJ2-7; weak D call: TRBD2 (5 bases). The CDR3 consists of 13 residues. Trimming removed 1 base from V and 7 bases from J, with 12 bases in between. Germline V lookup: CDR1 SGHRS, CDR2 YFSETQ. In DNA form, the CDR3 reads TGCGCCAGCAGCTTGTACGGGGATTGGGAGCAGTACTTC. Encoded protein: CASSLYGDWEQYF. Complete variable domain (other parts from reference TRBV5-1 and TRBJ2-7): KAGVTQTPRYLIKTRGQQVTLSCSPISGHRSVSWYQQTPGQGLQFLFEYFSETQRNKGNFPGRFSGRQFSNSRSEMNVSTLELGDSALYLCASSLYGDWEQYFGPGTRLTVT.

The rearrangement uses TRBV29-1 and TRBJ1-2; tentatively, D is TRBD1 (6 bases). The germline gives CDR1 SQVTM, CDR2 ANQGSEA. V was shortened by 3 bases and J by 6 bases, with 11 bases between the two germline ends. The CDR3 extends over 12 amino acids. The CDR3 loop reads CSVDTGPDGYTF. DNA of the CDR3: TGCAGCGTTGACACAGGGCCTGATGGCTACACCTTC.

The rearrangement uses TRBV5-8 and TRBJ2-1; TRBD1 is a possible D gene (5 bases). Per germline, CDR1 SGHTS and CDR2 YDEGEE. The V gene lost 0 bases and the J gene lost 2 bases, with 18 bases spanning the gap. The CDR3 runs to 18 residues. For the CDR3, the DNA is TGTGCCAGCAGCTTGGCCTTGGTCTCTAGGGGCCCCTACAATGAGCAGTTCTTC. It yields the protein CASSLALVSRGPYNEQFF.

The chain links TRBV5-4 to TRBJ1-3; D remains unclear. CDR1 is SGHNT, CDR2 YYREEE, per germline (reference sequence). The CDR3 extends over 13 amino acids. The V end lost 3 bases, the J end lost 4 bases, and 8 bases lay between the germline ends. CDR3 coding DNA: TGTGCCAGCAGCTCCCCTCCGGGAAACACCATATATTTT. Amino acid sequence: CASSSPPGNTIYF. Together with reference TRBV5-4 and TRBJ1-3, the CDR3 gives the full variable domain: ETGVTQSPTHLIKTRGQQVTLRCSSQSGHNTVSWYQQALGQGPQFIFQYYREEENGRGNFPPRFSGLQFPNYSSELNVNALELDDSALYLCASSSPPGNTIYFGEGSWLTVV.

This rearrangement joins TRBV9 to TRBJ1-1; D unclear. The CDR3 totals 13 residues. V dropped 4 bases and J dropped 7 bases, with 14 bases sitting between them. The germline V gene has CDR1 SGDLS and CDR2 YYNGEE. CDR3: CASSFRADGEAFF. The CDR3 DNA sequence: TGTGCCAGCAGCTTCCGAGCGGACGGTGAAGCTTTCTTT.

The V gene is TRBV6-5, the J gene TRBJ1-6; 9 bases fit TRBD1. The J segment lost 9 bases and the V segment lost 6 bases, leaving 6 bases of the junction unmatched. There are 14 residues in the CDR3. Germline CDR1 MNHEY, CDR2 SVGAGI. The CDR3 region is CASRRDREASPLHF. The CDR3 DNA follows: TGTGCCAGCAGACGGGACAGGGAGGCTTCACCCCTCCACTTT.

This clone occurred once. This chain links TRBV11-3 with TRBJ2-1, with 7 bases matching TRBD2. J lost 7 bases, V lost 3 bases, and 12 bases had no gene match. In germline, CDR1 is SGHNT, CDR2 YENEEA. The CDR3 length is 16 residues. CDR3 protein: CASSFLGGRARNEQFF. The CDR3 coding sequence is TGTGCCAGCAGCTTTTTAGGAGGGAGGGCTAGGAATGAGCAGTTCTTC.

In its sample, this clone was seen a few times. The chain combines TRBV7-9 with TRBJ2-3; D possibly matches TRBD1 or TRBD2 (6 bases each). With 7 bases removed from V and 0 bases from J, the gap between germline ends came to 11 bases. Germline lookup yields CDR1 SEHNR and CDR2 FQNEAQ (reference sequence). This CDR3 is 14 amino acids long. The CDR3 loop reads CASTGALSTDTQYF. The CDR3 bases are TGTGCCAGCACGGGGGCGCTTAGCACAGATACGCAGTATTTT.

The V and J genes are TRBV9 and TRBJ2-2, with 8 bases that match TRBD2. The CDR3 sequence is 15 residues long. After removal of 0 bases from V and 7 bases from J, the junction contained 5 bases not matched to a gene. Germline loops: CDR1 SGDLS, CDR2 YYNGEE. In DNA, the CDR3 is TGTGCCAGCAGCGTAGAAATTAGCGGGATCGGGGAGCTGTTTTTT. Amino acids: CASSVEISGIGELFF.

This clone was recorded a few times. The chain employs TRBV7-6 and TRBJ1-3; D is uncertain. Trimming took off 1 base at V and 1 base at J, with 14 bases between the two ends. This CDR3 region has 17 residues. Germline V gene lookup returns CDR1 SGHVS and CDR2 FNYEAQ. CDR3 in amino acids: CASSLDGPGGSGNTIYF. The CDR3 nucleotides are TGTGCCAGCAGCTTAGATGGTCCGGGAGGGTCTGGAAACACCATATATTTT.

This clone was observed once. The genes are TRBV7-9 and TRBJ2-3; 8 bases align to TRBD1. Germline CDR1 reads SEHNR; CDR2 reads FQNEAQ (reference sequence). This CDR3 comprises 15 residues. The junction had 4 bases not matched to a gene; V was cut back by 5 bases and J by 0 bases. CDR3 sequence reads: CASSQDRVSTDTQYF. The CDR3 DNA follows: TGTGCCAGCAGCCAGGACAGGGTGAGCACAGATACGCAGTATTTT.

The gene calls are TRBV2 and TRBJ1-1, with D tentatively TRBD1 (6 bases). Trimming took 3 bases from V and 5 from J, leaving 13 bases between them. CDR3 length equals 14 residues. The germline gives CDR1 SNHLY, CDR2 FYNNEI. This CDR3 reads CASSEGAGWTEAFF. In nucleotides, the CDR3 is TGTGCCAGCAGTGAGGGGGCAGGCTGGACTGAAGCTTTCTTT. Drawing the rest from reference TRBV2 and TRBJ1-1, the complete variable domain is EPEVTQTPSHQVTQMGQEVILRCVPISNHLYFYWYRQILGQKVEFLVSFYNNEISEKSEIFDDQFSVERPDGSNFTLKIRSTKLEDSAMYFCASSEGAGWTEAFFGQGTRLTVV.

A single count supports this clone. In DNA form, the CDR3 reads TGCGCCAGCAGCTTGGACCTGGGACTTCCCTTAAATGAGCAGTTCTTC. It is translated as CASSLDLGLPLNEQFF. The chain employs TRBV5-1 and TRBJ2-1, with D possibly TRBD2 on 6 matching bases. Deletions cut 0 bases from V and 7 bases from J, with 17 bases between. Germline V gene data show CDR1 as SGHRS and CDR2 as YFSETQ. The CDR3 length is 16 residues.

This chain uses TRBV30 with TRBJ2-1; 8 bases match TRBD2. This CDR3 has 14 residues. Germline V gives CDR1 GTSNPN, CDR2 SVGIG (reference sequence). The V segment lost 2 bases and the J segment 9 bases; nucleotides outside the gene matches: 9. The CDR3 is CAWSPLAGFAEQFF. The CDR3 coding sequence is TGTGCCTGGAGTCCCCTAGCGGGTTTTGCTGAGCAGTTCTTC.

The chain uses TRBV14 and TRBJ2-1; TRBD2 matches 7 bases. The CDR3 loop spans 20 amino acids. V lost 0 bases, J lost 5 bases, and 19 bases stayed unmatched. From germline, CDR1 is SGHDN and CDR2 FVKESK. CDR3 protein: CASSQDVRTLANGRNNEQFF. In DNA, the CDR3 is TGTGCCAGCAGCCAAGATGTTAGAACTTTAGCGAACGGGAGGAACAATGAGCAGTTCTTC.

The chain employs TRBV6-1 and TRBJ2-6, with 7 bases lining up with TRBD1. The V segment lost 3 bases and the J segment 4 bases; nucleotides outside the gene matches: 12. There are 18 residues in the CDR3. CDR1 and CDR2 (germline): MNHNS, SASEGT. The CDR3 bases are TGTGCCAGCAGTGAGCCGGGACAGTCTTTTTTAGGGGCCAACGTCCTGACTTTC. Protein: CASSEPGQSFLGANVLTF.

V usage is TRBV4-2 and J usage is TRBJ2-2; perhaps TRBD1 as D (6 bases). Germline V gene lookup returns CDR1 LGHNA and CDR2 YNFKEQ. The CDR3 consists of 15 residues. Trimming cost V 5 bases and J 7 bases, with 17 bases left between them. The CDR3, as DNA: TGTGCCAGCAGCGCCTGGGAACTAGGGGGCGGGGAGCTGTTTTTT. As protein: CASSAWELGGGELFF.

The chain has TRBV7-9 and TRBJ1-1; D uncertain. This CDR3 has 14 amino acids. Germline V gene lookup returns CDR1 SEHNR and CDR2 FQNEAQ (reference sequence). V lost 4 bases and J 0 bases, leaving 9 bases between the germline ends. Here the CDR3 DNA reads TGTGCCAGCAGCTCTAACCTTATGAACACTGAAGCTTTCTTT. Its protein is CASSSNLMNTEAFF.

The chain employs TRBV6-4 and TRBJ1-6; no reliable D call. The CDR3 has 10 amino acids. Germline values: CDR1 MRHNA, CDR2 SNTAGT. Trimming left V 7 bases short and J 10 bases short, with 5 bases between. The CDR3 bases are TGTGCCAGCACGGGATCACCCCTCCACTTT. Protein: CASTGSPLHF.